This T cell receptor beta chain was profiled in a study of cytomegalovirus exposure and HLA in healthy donors. Vbeta (60) and Jbeta (13) primers were used in the PCR. The assay was immunoSEQ multiplex PCR, and TCRdb's table has in-frame clones only and misses some. The sample yields approximately 59,000 clones, around 62% seen once. The ends lost 0 bases at V and 5 bases at J; junction bases unmatched: 7. Germline V gives CDR1 SGDLS, CDR2 YYNGEE. The CDR3 runs 16 residues. Sequencing used PBMCs. The sequence was collected from a man aged 35-49 years in good health and CMV-seropositive. V gene TRBV9 combines with J gene TRBJ2-5; TRBD2 agrees at 10 bases. The chain's CDR3 is CASSVAPSGGKETQYF. In DNA form, the CDR3 reads TGTGCCAGCAGCGTAGCCCCTAGCGGGGGCAAGGAGACCCAGTACTTC.